The rows below give T cell receptor beta chains drawn from one sample of a study of CD8+ T cells in alopecia areata. TCRdb's copy holds only in-frame clones and misses some; the assay was immunoSEQ multiplex PCR. This table holds about 120,000 clones, roughly two thirds found once. The sample was CD4+ T cells sorted from blood. All receptors derive from a human donor in good health. Both conserved end residues are part of each CDR3. A D gene is named only where the DNA matches it firmly. Only part of the rows carry a size: once, few, many, or a class if the clone is expanded.

>NA|TRBV30|NA|TRBJ2-7
TGTGCCTGGAGTGTAGGGGGATTCGAGCAGTACTTC
CAWSVGGFEQYF
>NA|TRBV7-2|few|TRBJ2-5
TGTGCCAGCAGCTTATTCCAGGGCTACCAAGAGACCCAGTACTTC
CASSLFQGYQETQYF
>NA|TRBV2|few|TRBJ2-5
TGTGCCAGCAGCCAAGAGACCCAGTACTTC
CASSQETQYF
>NA|TRBV27|NA|TRBJ1-1
TGTGCCAGCAGTTTAGGACACCCGAACACTGAAGCTTTCTTT
CASSLGHPNTEAFF
>TRBD2|TRBV11-2|NA|TRBJ2-5
TGTGCCAGCAGCTCACTCCGGCGGGGGGGCCGGGAGACCCAGTACTTC
CASSSLRRGGRETQYF
>NA|TRBV29-1|NA|TRBJ2-1
TGCAGCGTTGGTGACAATGAGCAGTTCTTC
CSVGDNEQFF
>NA|TRBV30|NA|TRBJ1-1
TGTGCCTGGAGTGTAATGGGGCCCACTGAAGCTTTCTTT
CAWSVMGPTEAFF
>NA|TRBV2|NA|TRBJ2-3
TGTGCCAGCAGTGAGGAAGATACGCAGTATTTT
CASSEEDTQYF
>TRBD1|TRBV11-2|few|TRBJ2-2
TGTGCCAGCAGCTGGGACAGGGAAGGCACCGGGGAGCTGTTTTTT
CASSWDREGTGELFF
>TRBD2|TRBV27|NA|TRBJ2-3
TGTGCCAGCCGTAGCGGGAGCACAGATACGCAGTATTTT
CASRSGSTDTQYF
>NA|TRBV4-1|NA|TRBJ2-5
TGCGCCAGCAGCCAGATTCCGGGGGCCCAAGAGACCCAGTACTTC
CASSQIPGAQETQYF
>NA|TRBV2|NA|TRBJ2-4
TGTGCCAGCAGTAAGCTAGGGATTCAGTACTTC
CASSKLGIQYF
>NA|TRBV5-1|NA|TRBJ2-5
TGCGCCAGCAGCTTGGTGGTCGGCGGAGAGACCCAGTACTTC
CASSLVVGGETQYF
>TRBD1|TRBV29-1|NA|TRBJ1-5
TGCAGCGTTAAGACAGGGGGCCAGCCCCAGCATTTT
CSVKTGGQPQHF
>TRBD1|TRBV5-4|NA|TRBJ1-2
TGTGCCACCCGACAGGGGCCCTATGGCTACACCTTC
CATRQGPYGYTF
>NA|TRBV5-6|few|TRBJ1-2
TGTGCCAGCAGCTTGCTACAGGGTTCGGACTATGGCTACACCTTC
CASSLLQGSDYGYTF
>TRBD1|TRBV7-2|once|TRBJ2-4
TGTGCCAGCAGCCTTGACAGGGCAGCCAAAAACATTCAGTACTTC
CASSLDRAAKNIQYF
>NA|TRBV30|NA|TRBJ1-2
TGTGCCTGGACAGGGGACGGATATGGCTACACCTTC
CAWTGDGYGYTF
>NA|TRBV5-6|NA|TRBJ1-2
TGTGCCAGCAGCTTGTATCCGGGTGAGGTCTATGGCTACACCTTC
CASSLYPGEVYGYTF
>TRBD1|TRBV27|once|TRBJ1-2
TGTGCCAGCTCCCTAAGAGGGGGCAGTACAAACTATGGCTACACCTTC
CASSLRGGSTNYGYTF
>TRBD1|TRBV5-6|NA|TRBJ1-1
TGTGCCAGCAGCAACCCACAGGGGGCCCCCTTTTTC
CASSNPQGAPFF
>TRBD1|TRBV9|NA|TRBJ2-7
TGTGCCAGCAGCGTAGGGGACAGGGCATACGAGCAGTACTTC
CASSVGDRAYEQYF
>NA|TRBV12-5|NA|TRBJ2-7
TGTGCTAGTGGTTTGAAGGCAGACCCTACCTACGAGCAGTACTTC
CASGLKADPTYEQYF
>NA|TRBV28|NA|TRBJ1-2
TGTGCCAGCAGTGTCAACCGGGGTTCTTACTATGGCTACACCTTC
CASSVNRGSYYGYTF
>NA|TRBV29-1|NA|TRBJ1-2
TGCAGCGTTGATGCCGGGGGGCTTGGCTACACCTTC
CSVDAGGLGYTF
>NA|TRBV2|once|TRBJ1-1
TGTGCCAGCAGTAACAGGCGCGCTGAAGCTTTCTTT
CASSNRRAEAFF
>NA|TRBV2|few|TRBJ1-1
TGTGCCAGCTCCTTCGGGCGGAACACTGAAGCTTTCTTT
CASSFGRNTEAFF
>TRBD2|TRBV2|NA|TRBJ2-3
TGTGCCAGCAGTTTTCTACTTACAGCGGGGAGGACGCGGGGCACAGATACGCAGTATTTT
CASSFLLTAGRTRGTDTQYF
>NA|TRBV5-1|NA|TRBJ2-6
TGCGCCAGCAGCTTGGAAGGGGTCTCTGGGGCCAACGTCCTGACTTTC
CASSLEGVSGANVLTF
>NA|TRBV2|NA|TRBJ1-1
TGTGCCAGCAGGAGCCGACTGCGCACAACGAACACTGAAGCTTTCTTT
CASRSRLRTTNTEAFF
>TRBD2|TRBV4-1|NA|TRBJ2-1
TGCGCCAGCAGTCATGCCGGGACTAGCGGGGGCGGGCAAGAGCAGTTCTTC
CASSHAGTSGGGQEQFF
>NA|TRBV6-6|few|TRBJ1-5
TGTGCCAGCAGTTCGGACCCCCTTAACAATCAGCCCCAGCATTTT
CASSSDPLNNQPQHF
>TRBD1|TRBV29-1|NA|TRBJ1-1
TGCAGCGGAGCACACAGGGGAGGCACTGAAGCTTTCTTT
CSGAHRGGTEAFF
>TRBD2|TRBV7-2|NA|TRBJ2-1
TGTGCCAGCAGCTTTTCAAGCGGGGGGGTCAATGAGCAGTTCTTC
CASSFSSGGVNEQFF
>NA|TRBV6-5|NA|TRBJ2-5
TGTGCCAGCAGTTCGACCTCCCAGACCCAGTACTTC
CASSSTSQTQYF
>NA|TRBV5-6|NA|TRBJ1-6
TGTGCCAGCAGCTCCAGGGGCGGGGGTTCACCCCTCCACTTT
CASSSRGGGSPLHF
>NA|TRBV9|once|TRBJ2-3
TGTGCCAGCAGCGTTTTCAGAAGCACAGATACGCAGTATTTT
CASSVFRSTDTQYF
>TRBD1|TRBV7-9|few|TRBJ1-1
TGTGCCAGCAGCTTCCGACAGGGTGGCACTGAAGCTTTCTTT
CASSFRQGGTEAFF
>TRBD2|TRBV7-9|few|TRBJ2-1
TGTGCCAGCAGCCGGACTAGCGGATACAATGAGCAGTTCTTC
CASSRTSGYNEQFF
>TRBD1|TRBV7-9|NA|TRBJ2-7
TGTGCCAGCAGCAAACAACAGGGGGGCGTCGACGAGCAGTACTTC
CASSKQQGGVDEQYF
>NA|TRBV5-1|NA|TRBJ2-6
TGCGCCAGCAGCTTGGGGGGACCGACGGCTGGGGCCAACGTCCTGACTTTC
CASSLGGPTAGANVLTF